What follows are 12 T cell receptor beta chains derived from one specimen sequenced in a study of identical twins. TCRdb itself ran the 5' RACE reads through MiXCR, one entry per CDR3 protein. The table has approximately 700,000 distinct CDR3 sequences, less than 7% seen once. What was sequenced was naive T cells sorted from blood. The receptors here all came from a man between 18 and 29 years old in good health.

This sequence joins TRBV5-1 and TRBJ2-7, with TRBD2 as a possible D gene (5 bases). Trimming pared 0 bases from V and 0 bases from J, leaving 10 bases between. The CDR3 is 15 residues long. Germline V gene sequence: CDR1 SGHRS, CDR2 YFSETQ. The DNA of the CDR3 is TGCGCCAGCAGCTTGGGCGGACTCAGCTCCTACGAGCAGTACGTC. This gives the protein CASSLGGLSSYEQYV.

This clonotype was counted only a few times. The chain carries TRBV27 and TRBJ1-5; 8 bases are shared with TRBD1. Germline V gene sequence: CDR1 MNHEY, CDR2 SMNVEV (reference sequence). V dropped 8 bases and J dropped 7; count of bases not matched to a gene: 10. This CDR3 region has 14 residues. The CDR3 DNA reads TGTGCCAGCGACGGCCCAGGGGGCGGCCAGCCCCAGCATTTT. Its translation: CASDGPGGGQPQHF.

This clonotype was counted only a few times. This chain joins TRBV27 and TRBJ2-1; unclear D gene. The CDR3 has 13 amino acids. The V and J ends lost 8 bases and 9 bases respectively, with 17 bases between them. CDR1 is MNHEY and CDR2 is SMNVEV in the germline V gene (reference sequence). The CDR3 nucleotides read TGTGCCAGCCTCCCAATGGGGTCGGCTGAGCAGTTCTTC. Protein product: CASLPMGSAEQFF.

This clonotype was recorded many times. This rearrangement joins TRBV10-3 to TRBJ2-2; 8 bases are shared with TRBD2. The CDR3 runs 18 residues. The germline V gene encodes CDR1 ENHRY and CDR2 SYGVKD. J gave up 4 bases and V 0 bases, and 10 bases lay outside the gene matches. CDR3 DNA: TGTGCCATCAGTGAGTCTATTATGGCTAGCGGGCCCACCGGGGAGCTGTTTTTT. Its translation is CAISESIMASGPTGELFF.

The rearrangement links TRBV20-1 to TRBJ1-6; no reliable D call. This CDR3 spans 14 amino acids. V was clipped by 7 bases and J by 10 bases, with 20 bases between them. Germline V lookup: CDR1 DFQATT, CDR2 SNEGSKA (reference sequence). The chain's CDR3 is CSVSPVRIRSPLHF. The DNA of the CDR3 is TGCAGTGTTAGCCCTGTCCGGATTAGGTCACCCCTCCACTTT.

The sample holds many counts of this clonotype. The rearrangement uses TRBV27 and TRBJ2-7; 8 bases fit TRBD1. There are 15 residues in the CDR3. V was pared by 2 bases and J by 4 bases, with 7 bases of the junction left unmatched. Germline CDR1 MNHEY, CDR2 SMNVEV (reference sequence). CDR3: CASSLIGQGSYEQYF. For the CDR3, the DNA is TGTGCCAGCAGTTTAATCGGACAGGGTAGTTACGAGCAGTACTTC.

This clonotype was detected ten times or more. V is TRBV30 and J is TRBJ2-7, with D perhaps matching TRBD1 (5 bases). CDR1 and CDR2 from the germline V gene are GTSNPN and SVGIG (reference sequence). The CDR3 has 15 amino acids. Trimming shortened V by 0 bases and J by 2 bases, and 14 bases separated the two germline ends. CDR3 bases: TGTGCCTGGAGTGTACCACAAACAGGCACCTACGAGCAGTACGTC. The encoded protein is CAWSVPQTGTYEQYV.

This chain connects TRBV12-3 or TRBV12-4 to TRBJ2-1; 7 nucleotides align to TRBD1. With V trimmed by 4 bases and J by 2 bases, 8 bases remained unmatched. The CDR3 runs 16 residues. CDR3 residues: CASSSPRQGTYNEQFF. The CDR3, as DNA: TGTGCCAGCAGTTCCCCCCGACAGGGCACCTACAATGAGCAGTTCTTC.

This clonotype was detected ten times or more. The V and J genes are TRBV29-1 and TRBJ2-1; 12 nucleotides align to TRBD2. CDR1 SQVTM and CDR2 ANQGSEA come from the germline V gene. Losses at the gene ends were 7 bases for V and 7 bases for J; bases not matched to a gene: 8. There are 14 residues in the CDR3. DNA for the CDR3: TGCAGCGGCGAGACGGGGACTAGCGGGAATGAGCAGTTCTTC. This sequence encodes CSGETGTSGNEQFF.

The V call is TRBV7-9, the J call TRBJ2-7, with D maybe TRBD1 (6 bases). CDR3 size: 16 residues. Germline V gives CDR1 SEHNR, CDR2 FQNEAQ (reference sequence). The V gene lost 0 bases and the J gene lost 7 bases, with 19 bases spanning the gap. DNA for the CDR3: TGTGCCAGCAGCTTAGCGTTCGGGACATCCGGAGTGGAGCAGTACTTC. Protein: CASSLAFGTSGVEQYF.

At least ten counts were recorded for this clonotype. The CDR3 is CSVWAGELFF. In DNA form, the CDR3 reads TGCAGCGTTTGGGCCGGGGAGCTGTTTTTT. The chain recombines TRBV29-1 with TRBJ2-2; D uncertain. This CDR3 spans 10 amino acids. V gave up 5 bases and J gave up 6 bases, with 4 bases separating them. Germline loops: CDR1 SQVTM, CDR2 ANQGSEA.

The chain joins TRBV29-1 to TRBJ1-1; D unresolved. Between the trimmed V and J ends, which lost 5 bases and 1 base, there was a span of 8 bases. CDR1 is SQVTM and CDR2 is ANQGSEA in the germline V gene. The CDR3 totals 12 residues. The CDR3 sequence: CSVNKKNTEAFF. The CDR3 DNA reads as TGCAGCGTTAATAAGAAGAACACTGAAGCTTTCTTT.